The T cell receptor beta chain described here comes from a study of T cell responses to AZD1222 COVID-19 vaccine (dated by TCRdb to about 2021). Regarding the study in general: A total of 233 trial participants underwent TCR sequencing, of whom 200 to 220 received two doses of AZD1222 and around 25 received two doses of the MenACWY control vaccine. Trial participants were enrolled by age into 18-55, 56-69 and 70-plus year subgroups, with about 150, 27 and 61 TCR-sequenced participants respectively. Beyond this particular receptor, the publication reports: Conclusions about previously exposed vaccinees were limited because only 5 or 6 AZD1222 recipients were SARS-CoV-2 seropositive at baseline. Nearly half of unique spike-specific TCRs reportedly recognized epitopes outside regions mutated in the B.1.351 and B.1.1.7 variants. In the small 56-69-year group, the increase in depth fell short of significance, most likely because of low power. Participants were mostly white British, with more females than males. The authors suggested clonal diversity may have been underestimated. A significant rise in spike-specific TCR breadth and depth was observed after two AZD1222 doses relative to day 0 and relative to MenACWY recipients. CD4 TCRs associated with the vaccine covered the entire spike protein, and the dominant responses were in regions 160-218 and 743-854. Because no day 14 peak-response samples were available, repertoires were characterized only after the peak T cell response.

From its cysteine to its phenylalanine, the CDR3 spans 17 amino acids. The read is trimmed to its CDR3 DNA, 51 bases read in frame from base 1. Via the germline V gene, CDR1 is MDHEN and CDR2 SYDVKM. The junction shows trimming of 3 bases on V and 2 bases on J, and the gene matches do not reach 7 bases of it. The time point label here, explained by the study, means: about 28 days (+/-7) after the second vaccine dose. Because spike-specific TCR depth and breadth did not differ between the two schedules, AZD1222 recipients who got a second dose at roughly 4 weeks were pooled with those who got a second dose at roughly 12 weeks. Samples from vaccinated people were obtained from the UK trials COV001 and COV002, which included a single-blind randomized controlled phase 2/3 trial of AZD1222 (ChAdOx1 nCoV-19) in healthy adults. For TCRbeta chain sequencing, PBMC samples from trial participants were taken at day 0 and at day 28 after the second dose.

The CDR3 regions of human TCRbeta chains were analyzed by immunosequencing. Concerning the study's data processing: Repertoire TCRs were matched against a reference library of SARS-CoV-2-specific TCRs generated with the MIRA antigen-specificity platform. Breadth was defined as the fraction of unique TCRs that were SARS-CoV-2-associated, and depth was defined as the fraction of total T cells that were SARS-CoV-2-associated. Using the MIRA data, every spike-specific TCR was mapped to the spike region that the TCR reacted to and assigned to either a CD4 or a CD8 class. Log10-transformed breadth and depth values were compared by one-way ANOVA with Sidak's multiple comparisons tests. TCRdb stores this immuneACCESS table with in-frame sequences only. Part of the clones is absent; in the studies checked, under half of the shortfall reflects unresolved V genes, and no reason is known for the rest. D and trimming were read from the DNA, whereas the V and J calls and clone size are those reported in that table. The sample contains under 100,000 clones, roughly nine tenths of them found a single time. Jointly, the top ten make up about 5.7% of the sample.

Points on this clone: The clone's antigen remains unknown. Per-base quality was not reported, and no clone a single base away is much larger than it.

This TCR was sampled from an adult who received the AZD1222 COVID-19 vaccine. The V and J segments used are TRBV28 and TRBJ2-5, and TRBD2 aligns with 12 junction nucleotides. Here the sequenced sample was peripheral blood, taken 28 days after the second AZD1222 dose. CDR3 reads: CASSFVPSGGGQETQYF. The sequence in DNA is TGTGCCAGCAGTTTCGTTCCTAGCGGGGGGGGGCAAGAGACCCAGTACTTC.